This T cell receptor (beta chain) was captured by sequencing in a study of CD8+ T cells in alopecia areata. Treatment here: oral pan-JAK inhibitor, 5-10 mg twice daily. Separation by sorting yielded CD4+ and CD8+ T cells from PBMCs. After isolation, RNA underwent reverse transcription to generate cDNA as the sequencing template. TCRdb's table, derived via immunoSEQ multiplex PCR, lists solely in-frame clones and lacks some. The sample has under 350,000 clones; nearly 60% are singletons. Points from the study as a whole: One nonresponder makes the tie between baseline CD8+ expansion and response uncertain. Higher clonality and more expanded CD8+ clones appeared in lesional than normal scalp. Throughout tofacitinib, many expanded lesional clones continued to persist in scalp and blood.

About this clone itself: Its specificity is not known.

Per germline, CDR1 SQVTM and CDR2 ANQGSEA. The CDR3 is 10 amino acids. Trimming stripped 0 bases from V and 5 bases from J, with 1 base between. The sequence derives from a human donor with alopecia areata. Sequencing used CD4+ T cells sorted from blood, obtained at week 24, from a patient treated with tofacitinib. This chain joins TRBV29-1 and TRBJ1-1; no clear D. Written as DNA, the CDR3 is TGCAGCGTTGAAGAGACTGAAGCTTTCTTT. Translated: CSVEETEAFF. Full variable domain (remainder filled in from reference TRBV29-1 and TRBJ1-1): SAVISQKPSRDICQRGTSLTIQCQVDSQVTMMFWYRQQPGQSLTLIATANQGSEATYESGFVIDKFPISRPNLTFSTLTVSNMSPEDSSIYLCSVEETEAFFGQGTRLTVV.